This T cell receptor (beta chain) is drawn from a study of chemoradiotherapy in HPV16-positive cancers. Study as a whole: Candidate HPV-specific clones and shared TCR motifs came from two HPV16-positive patients. Notes on the study in general: Non-HPV-specific T cells did not expand in tumors during treatment, whereas candidate HPV-specific clones and E7-related motifs did.

Assay used: immunoSEQ multiplex PCR; TCRdb lists only in-frame clones, some missing. The profile shows over 8,500 clones, 90% to 95% of them singletons. Regarding this clone: What it binds is unknown.

The CDR3 spans 15 residues. The V and J ends lost 4 bases and 1 base, in that order; junction bases with no gene match: 5. Germline V gives CDR1 LNHNV, CDR2 YYDKDF (reference sequence). The genes are TRBV15 and TRBJ1-1, with TRBD1 matching over 8 bases. The TCR was taken from a human donor with HPV-associated anogenital cancer. This specimen consisted of blood, obtained from a patient who underwent chemoradiotherapy. The CDR3 DNA sequence: TGTGCCACCAGCACCGACAGGGGCGGGAACACTGAAGCTTTCTTT. Amino acids: CATSTDRGGNTEAFF.